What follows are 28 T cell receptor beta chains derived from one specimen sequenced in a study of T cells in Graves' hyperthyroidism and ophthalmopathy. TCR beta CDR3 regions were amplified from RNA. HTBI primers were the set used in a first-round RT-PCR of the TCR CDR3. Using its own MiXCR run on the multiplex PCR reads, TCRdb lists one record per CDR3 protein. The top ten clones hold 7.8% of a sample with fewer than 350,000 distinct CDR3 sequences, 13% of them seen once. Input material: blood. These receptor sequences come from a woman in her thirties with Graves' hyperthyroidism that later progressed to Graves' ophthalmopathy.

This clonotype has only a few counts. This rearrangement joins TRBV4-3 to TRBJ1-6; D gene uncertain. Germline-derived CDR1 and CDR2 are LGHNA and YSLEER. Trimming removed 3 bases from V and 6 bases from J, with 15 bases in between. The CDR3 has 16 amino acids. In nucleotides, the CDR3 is TGCGCCAGCAGCCAGAACCCACCGGCGGGTAATTCACCCCTCCACTTT. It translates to CASSQNPPAGNSPLHF.

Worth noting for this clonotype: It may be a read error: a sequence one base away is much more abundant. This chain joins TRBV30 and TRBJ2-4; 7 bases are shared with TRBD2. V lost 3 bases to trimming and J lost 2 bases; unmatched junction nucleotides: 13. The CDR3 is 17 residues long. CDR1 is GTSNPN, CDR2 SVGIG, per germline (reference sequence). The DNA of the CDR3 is TGTGCCTGGAGAGCGGGACGACTAGAACTAACCAAAAACATTCAGTACTTC. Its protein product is CAWRAGRLELTKNIQYF.

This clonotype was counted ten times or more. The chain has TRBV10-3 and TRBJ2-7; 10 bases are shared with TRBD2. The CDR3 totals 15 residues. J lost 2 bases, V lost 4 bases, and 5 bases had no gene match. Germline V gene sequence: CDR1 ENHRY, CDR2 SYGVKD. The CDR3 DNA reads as TGTGCCATCAGTGCGAGCGGGAGGGCACCCTACGAGCAGTACTTC. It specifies CAISASGRAPYEQYF.

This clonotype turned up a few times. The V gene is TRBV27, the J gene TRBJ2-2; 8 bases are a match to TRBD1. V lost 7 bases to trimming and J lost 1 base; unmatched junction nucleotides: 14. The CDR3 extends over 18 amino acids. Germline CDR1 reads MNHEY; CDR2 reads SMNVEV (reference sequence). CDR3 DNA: TGTGCCAGCAAACCGGACAGGGCTCCACTCCAGAACACCGGGGAGCTGTTTTTT. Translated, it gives CASKPDRAPLQNTGELFF.

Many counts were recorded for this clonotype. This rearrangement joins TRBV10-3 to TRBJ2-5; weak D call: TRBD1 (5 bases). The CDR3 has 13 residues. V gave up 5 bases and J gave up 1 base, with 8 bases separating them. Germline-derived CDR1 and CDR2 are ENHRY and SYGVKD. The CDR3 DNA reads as TGTGCCATCAGTAGCAGGGCCCAAGAGACCCAGTACTTC. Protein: CAISSRAQETQYF.

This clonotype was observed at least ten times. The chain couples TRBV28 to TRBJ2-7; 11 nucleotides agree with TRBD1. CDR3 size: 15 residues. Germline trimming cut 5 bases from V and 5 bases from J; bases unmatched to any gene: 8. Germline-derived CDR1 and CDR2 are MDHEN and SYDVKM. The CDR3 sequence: CASSLWGQGGNEQYF. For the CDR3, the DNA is TGTGCCAGCAGTCTTTGGGGACAGGGGGGGAACGAGCAGTACTTC.

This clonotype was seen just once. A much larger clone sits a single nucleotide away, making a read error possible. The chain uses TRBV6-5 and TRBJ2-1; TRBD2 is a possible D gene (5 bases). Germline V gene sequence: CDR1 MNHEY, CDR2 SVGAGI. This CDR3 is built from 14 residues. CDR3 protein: CASSHSSGNNEQFF. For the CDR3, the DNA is TGTGCCAGCAGTCACTCAAGCGGCAACAATGAGCAGTTCTTC.

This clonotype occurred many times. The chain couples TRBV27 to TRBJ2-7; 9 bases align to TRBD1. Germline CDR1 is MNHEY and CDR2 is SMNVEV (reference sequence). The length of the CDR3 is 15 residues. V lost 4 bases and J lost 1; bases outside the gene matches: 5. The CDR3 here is CASSSGQGLSYEQYF. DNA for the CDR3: TGTGCCAGCAGTTCGGGACAGGGTTTATCCTACGAGCAGTACTTC.

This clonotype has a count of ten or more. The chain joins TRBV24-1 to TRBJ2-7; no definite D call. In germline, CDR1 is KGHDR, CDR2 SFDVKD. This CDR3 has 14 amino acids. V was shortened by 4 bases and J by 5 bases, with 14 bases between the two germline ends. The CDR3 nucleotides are TGTGCCACCAGTGACAGTGTGGGCGACGACGAGCAGTACTTC. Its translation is CATSDSVGDDEQYF.

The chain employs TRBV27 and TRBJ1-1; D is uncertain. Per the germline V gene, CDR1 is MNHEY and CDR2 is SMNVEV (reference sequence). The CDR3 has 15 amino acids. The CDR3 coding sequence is TGTGTCAACAGTCCCCATTGGACGGCCAACACTGAAGCTTTCTTT. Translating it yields CVNSPHWTANTEAFF.

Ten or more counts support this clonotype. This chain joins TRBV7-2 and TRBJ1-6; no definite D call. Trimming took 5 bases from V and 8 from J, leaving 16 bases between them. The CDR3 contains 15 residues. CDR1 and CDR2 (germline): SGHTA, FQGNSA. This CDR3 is CASSPEAGDDSPLHF. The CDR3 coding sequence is TGTGCCAGCAGCCCCGAGGCGGGAGACGATTCACCCCTCCACTTT.

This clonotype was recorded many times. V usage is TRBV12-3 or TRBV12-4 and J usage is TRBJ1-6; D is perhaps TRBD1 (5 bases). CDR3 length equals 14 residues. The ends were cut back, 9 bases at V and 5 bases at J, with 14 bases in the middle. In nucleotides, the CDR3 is TGTGCCAGTCGGGAGGGGCAGAATAATTCACCCCTCCACTTT. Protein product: CASREGQNNSPLHF.

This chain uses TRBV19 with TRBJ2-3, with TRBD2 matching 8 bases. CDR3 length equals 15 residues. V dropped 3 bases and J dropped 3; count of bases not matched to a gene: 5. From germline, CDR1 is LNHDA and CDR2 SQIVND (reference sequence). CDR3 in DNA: TGTGCCAGTAGTATGGTGCTAGCGGGTACAGATACGCAGTATTTT. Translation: CASSMVLAGTDTQYF. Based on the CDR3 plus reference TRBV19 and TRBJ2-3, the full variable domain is DGGITQSPKYLFRKEGQNVTLSCEQNLNHDAMYWYRQDPGQGLRLIYYSQIVNDFQKGDIAEGYSVSREKKESFPLTVTSAQKNPTAFYLCASSMVLAGTDTQYFGPGTRLTVL.

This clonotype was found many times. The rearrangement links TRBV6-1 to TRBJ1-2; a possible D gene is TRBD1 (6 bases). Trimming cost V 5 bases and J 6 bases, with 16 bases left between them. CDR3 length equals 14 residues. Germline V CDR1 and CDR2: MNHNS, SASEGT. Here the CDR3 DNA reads TGTGCCAGCAGTTTCCAAGGGGGAACTGATGGCTACACCTTC. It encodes CASSFQGGTDGYTF.

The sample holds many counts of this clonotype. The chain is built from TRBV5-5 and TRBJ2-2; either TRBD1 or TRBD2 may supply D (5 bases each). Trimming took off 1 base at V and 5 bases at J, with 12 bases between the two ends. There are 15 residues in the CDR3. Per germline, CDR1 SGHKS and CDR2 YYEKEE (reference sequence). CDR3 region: CASSLWGRRTGELFF. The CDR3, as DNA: TGTGCCAGCAGCTTGTGGGGGAGAAGGACCGGGGAGCTGTTTTTT. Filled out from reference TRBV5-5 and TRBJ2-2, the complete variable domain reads DAGVTQSPTHLIKTRGQQVTLRCSPISGHKSVSWYQQVLGQGPQFIFQYYEKEERGRGNFPDRFSARQFPNYSSELNVNALLLGDSALYLCASSLWGRRTGELFFGEGSRLTVL.

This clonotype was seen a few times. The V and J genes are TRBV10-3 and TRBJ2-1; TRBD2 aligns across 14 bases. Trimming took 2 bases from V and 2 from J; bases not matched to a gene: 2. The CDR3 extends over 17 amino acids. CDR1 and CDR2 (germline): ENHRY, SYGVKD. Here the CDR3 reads CAISEGTSGSTYNEQFF. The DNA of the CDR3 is TGTGCCATCAGTGAGGGGACTAGCGGGAGTACCTACAATGAGCAGTTCTTC.

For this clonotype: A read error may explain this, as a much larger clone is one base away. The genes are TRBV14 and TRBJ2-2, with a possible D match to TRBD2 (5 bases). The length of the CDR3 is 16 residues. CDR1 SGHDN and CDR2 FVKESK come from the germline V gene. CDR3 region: CASSQYGNTFAGKLFF. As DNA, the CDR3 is TGTGCCAGCAGCCAATACGGCAACACGTTTGCCGGGAAGCTGTTTTTT. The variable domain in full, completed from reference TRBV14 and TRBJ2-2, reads EAGVTQFPSHSVIEKGQTVTLRCDPISGHDNLYWYRRVMGKEIKFLLHFVKESKQDESGMPNNRFLAERTGGTYSTLKVQPAELEDSGVYFCASSQYGNTFAGKLFFGEGSRLTVL.

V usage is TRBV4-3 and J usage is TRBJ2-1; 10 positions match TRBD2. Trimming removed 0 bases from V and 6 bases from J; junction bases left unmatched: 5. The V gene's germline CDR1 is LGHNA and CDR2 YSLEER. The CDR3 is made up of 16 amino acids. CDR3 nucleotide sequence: TGCGCCAGCAGCCAAGAGAGACTAGCGGGTAGCAATGAGCAGTTCTTC. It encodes CASSQERLAGSNEQFF.

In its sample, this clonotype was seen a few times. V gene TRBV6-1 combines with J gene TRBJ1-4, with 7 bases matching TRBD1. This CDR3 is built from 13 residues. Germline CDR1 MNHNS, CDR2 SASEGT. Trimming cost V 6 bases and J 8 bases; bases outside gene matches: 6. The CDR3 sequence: CASRLTGLEKLFF. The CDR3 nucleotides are TGTGCCAGCAGACTGACAGGGCTCGAAAAACTGTTTTTT.

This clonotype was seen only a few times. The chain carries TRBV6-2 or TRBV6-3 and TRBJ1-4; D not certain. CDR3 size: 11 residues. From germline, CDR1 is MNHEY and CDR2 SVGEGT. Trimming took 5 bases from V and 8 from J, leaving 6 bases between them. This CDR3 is CASSQAEKLFF. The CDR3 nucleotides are TGTGCCAGCAGTCAGGCAGAAAAACTGTTTTTT.

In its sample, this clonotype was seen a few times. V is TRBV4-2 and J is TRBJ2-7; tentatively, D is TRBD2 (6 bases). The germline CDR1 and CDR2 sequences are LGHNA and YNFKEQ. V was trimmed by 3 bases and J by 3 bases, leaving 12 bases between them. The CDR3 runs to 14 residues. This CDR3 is CASSQSGLFYEQYF. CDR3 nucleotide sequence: TGTGCCAGCAGCCAGAGCGGACTATTCTACGAGCAGTACTTC.

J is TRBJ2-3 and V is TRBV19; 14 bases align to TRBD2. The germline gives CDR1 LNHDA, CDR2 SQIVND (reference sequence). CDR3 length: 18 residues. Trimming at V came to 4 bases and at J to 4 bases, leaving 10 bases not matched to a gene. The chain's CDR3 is CASSTRLAGGAFSDTQYF. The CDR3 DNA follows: TGTGCCAGTAGTACCCGACTAGCGGGAGGGGCCTTCTCAGATACGCAGTATTTT.

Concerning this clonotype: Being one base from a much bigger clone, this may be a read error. CDR3 nucleotides: TGTGCCACCAGCCGCGCGGCAGCATCAGGCTACATCTTC. It is translated as CATSRAAASGYIF. The genes are TRBV15 and TRBJ1-2; D gene uncertain. Germline V lookup: CDR1 LNHNV, CDR2 YYDKDF (reference sequence). CDR3 size: 13 residues.

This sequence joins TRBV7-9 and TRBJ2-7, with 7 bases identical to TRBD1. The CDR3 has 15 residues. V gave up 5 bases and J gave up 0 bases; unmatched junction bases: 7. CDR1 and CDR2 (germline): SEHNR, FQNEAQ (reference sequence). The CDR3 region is CASSPTGDHSYEQYF. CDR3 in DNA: TGTGCCAGCAGCCCAACAGGGGACCACTCCTACGAGCAGTACTTC.

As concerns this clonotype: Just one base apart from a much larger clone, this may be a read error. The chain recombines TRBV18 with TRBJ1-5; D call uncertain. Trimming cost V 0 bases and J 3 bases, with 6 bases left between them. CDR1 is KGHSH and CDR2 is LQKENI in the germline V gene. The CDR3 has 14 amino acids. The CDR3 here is CASSPPDNNQPQHF. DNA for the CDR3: TGTGCCAGCTCACCACCGGATAACAATCAGCCCCAGCATTTT.

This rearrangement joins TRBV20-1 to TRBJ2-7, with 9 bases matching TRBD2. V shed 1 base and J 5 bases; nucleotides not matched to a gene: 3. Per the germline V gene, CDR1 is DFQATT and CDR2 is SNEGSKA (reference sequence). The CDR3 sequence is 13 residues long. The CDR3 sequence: CSARAAGGHEQYF. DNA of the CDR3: TGCAGTGCTAGAGCCGCGGGGGGGCACGAGCAGTACTTC.

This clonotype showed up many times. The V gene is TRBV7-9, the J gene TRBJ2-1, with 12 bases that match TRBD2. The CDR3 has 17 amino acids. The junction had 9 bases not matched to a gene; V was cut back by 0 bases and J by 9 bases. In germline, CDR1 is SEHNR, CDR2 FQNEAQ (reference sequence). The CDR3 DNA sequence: TGTGCCAGCAGCTTAGCGACTAGCGGGAGCGTCGGACGTGAGCAGTTCTTC. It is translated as CASSLATSGSVGREQFF. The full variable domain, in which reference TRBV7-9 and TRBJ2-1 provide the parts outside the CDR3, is DTGVSQNPRHKITKRGQNVTFRCDPISEHNRLYWYRQTLGQGPEFLTYFQNEAQLEKSRLLSDRFSAERPKGSFSTLEIQRTEQGDSAMYLCASSLATSGSVGREQFFGPGTRLTVL.

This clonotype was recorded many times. Here the CDR3 reads CSARPPTNYGYTF. The DNA of the CDR3 is TGCAGTGCTAGGCCCCCGACTAACTATGGCTACACCTTC. The V and J genes are TRBV20-1 and TRBJ1-2; D gene uncertain. Germline assignment: CDR1 DFQATT and CDR2 SNEGSKA (reference sequence). The CDR3 loop spans 13 amino acids. V dropped 3 bases and J dropped 0 bases, with 8 bases sitting between them.